The source of this TCR beta chain is a study of post-analysis software for immune sequencing data. Study overall: The courses of disease that were included comprised relapsing-remitting, secondary progressive and progressive-relapsing multiple sclerosis. Points from the study as a whole: Four to six TRBV segments were more frequent in patients than controls; TRBV5-6, TRBV5-1 and TRBV20-1 belonged to this group. Strong same-batch co-clustering of samples appeared with F measure clustering. The normalized Chao1 diversity of multiple sclerosis patients was significantly lower than that of controls.

About this clonotype itself: Its antigen is unknown.

Trimming took 0 bases from V and 7 from J, leaving 7 bases between them. The CDR3 runs to 14 residues. The germline V gene has CDR1 LGHNA and CDR2 YNFKEQ. Each TCR beta cDNA library carried unique molecular identifiers. cDNA molecules numbering 400,000 to 550,000 came from approximately 0.91 to 9.4 million T cells. TCRdb analysed the PCR reads with MiXCR anew, one entry per CDR3 protein. The sample yields 380,000 or so distinct CDR3 sequences, roughly 36% seen once. Sequenced material: blood. This rearrangement joins TRBV4-2 to TRBJ1-6; D gene unclear. This receptor was taken from a girl aged 10-17 years with multiple sclerosis. The CDR3 DNA sequence: TGTGCCAGCAGCCAAGATGACACCAATTCACCCCTCCACTTT. It encodes CASSQDDTNSPLHF.